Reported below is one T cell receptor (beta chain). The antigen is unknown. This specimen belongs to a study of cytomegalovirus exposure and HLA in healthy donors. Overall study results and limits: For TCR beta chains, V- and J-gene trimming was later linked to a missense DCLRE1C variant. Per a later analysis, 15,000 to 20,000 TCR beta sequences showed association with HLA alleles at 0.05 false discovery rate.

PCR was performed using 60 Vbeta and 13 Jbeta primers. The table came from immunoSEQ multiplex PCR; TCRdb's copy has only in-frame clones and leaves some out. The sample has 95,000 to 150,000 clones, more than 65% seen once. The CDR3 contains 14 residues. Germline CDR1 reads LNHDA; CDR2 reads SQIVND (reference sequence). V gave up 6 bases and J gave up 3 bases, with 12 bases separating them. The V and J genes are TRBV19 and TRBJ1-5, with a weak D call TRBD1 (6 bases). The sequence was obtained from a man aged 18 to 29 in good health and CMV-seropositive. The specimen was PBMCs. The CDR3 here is CASSPGTFNQPQHF. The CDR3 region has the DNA TGTGCCAGTAGCCCCGGGACATTCAATCAGCCCCAGCATTTT.